The 5 T cell receptor beta chains below all came from one sample that was sequenced in a study of cytomegalovirus exposure and HLA in healthy donors. PCR amplification relied on 60 Vbeta primers (plus 13 Jbeta primers). This table comes from immunoSEQ multiplex PCR, and its TCRdb copy is limited to in-frame clones, with some not included. The table records 100,000 to 150,000 clones, roughly 68% of them present only once. Specimen: PBMCs. The source is a woman between 45 and 65 years old in good health and CMV-seropositive.

The V gene is TRBV19, the J gene TRBJ1-3; D gene unclear. Per germline, CDR1 LNHDA and CDR2 SQIVND (reference sequence). Trimming cost V 3 bases and J 0 bases, with 9 bases left between them. The CDR3 extends over 15 amino acids. CDR3 protein: CASSIGGSSGNTIYF. DNA for the CDR3: TGTGCCAGTAGTATCGGTGGGAGCTCTGGAAACACCATATATTTT.

This CDR3 reads CASSFLGQAFF. CDR3 DNA: TGTGCCAGCAGCTTCCTGGGGCAAGCTTTCTTT. This rearrangement joins TRBV5-6 to TRBJ1-1; weak D call: TRBD1 (5 bases). The CDR3 is 11 residues long. CDR1 SGHDT and CDR2 YYEEEE come from the germline V gene. The V end was cut by 2 bases, the J end by 9 bases, with 8 bases between.

This sequence joins TRBV5-1 and TRBJ1-2; no firm D call. Trimming stripped 4 bases from V and 4 bases from J, with 11 bases between. The CDR3 extends over 13 amino acids. CDR1 SGHRS and CDR2 YFSETQ come from the germline V gene. This chain's CDR3 is CASSPSDPYGYTF. The CDR3 DNA is TGCGCCAGCAGCCCATCAGATCCCTATGGCTACACCTTC.

The chain joins TRBV6-5 to TRBJ1-1, with D uncertain. The CDR3 has 16 residues. V was clipped by 4 bases and J by 1 base, with 16 bases between them. Germline loops: CDR1 MNHEY, CDR2 SVGAGI. The CDR3 loop is CASSSRRSVKNTEAFF. As DNA, the CDR3 is TGTGCCAGCAGTTCCCGACGGAGTGTGAAGAACACTGAAGCTTTCTTT.

The V call is TRBV7-2, the J call TRBJ1-1, with TRBD1 matching 7 bases. V was pared by 3 bases and J by 3 bases, with 4 bases of the junction left unmatched. This CDR3 comprises 14 residues. Germline V gene sequence: CDR1 SGHTA, CDR2 FQGNSA. The CDR3 DNA reads TGTGCCAGCAGCTTGGACAGGAGTTACACTGAAGCTTTCTTT. Translating gives CASSLDRSYTEAFF. Full variable domain (outside the CDR3, taken from reference TRBV7-2 and TRBJ1-1): GAGVSQSPSNKVTEKGKDVELRCDPISGHTALYWYRQSLGQGLEFLIYFQGNSAPDKSGLPSDRFSAERTGGSVSTLTIQRTQQEDSAVYLCASSLDRSYTEAFFGQGTRLTVV.